These 20 T cell receptor beta chains share one sample of origin, sequenced in a study of T cell responses to AZD1222 COVID-19 vaccine (dated by TCRdb to 2020 to 2023). What the time point label conveys for this sample: about 28 days (+/-7) after the second vaccine dose. Receptor amplification or capture employed the immunoSEQ multiplex PCR assay. TCRdb carries this immuneACCESS record with in-frame sequences only. Its versions omit some clonotypes, under half of them owing to an unresolved V gene in the studies checked, with the rest unexplained. For this sample there are about 160,000 clones; about 90% appear just once. Approximately 1.1% of the sample rests with the top ten. Material: peripheral blood, obtained 28 days after the second AZD1222 dose. Every receptor here comes from an adult who received the AZD1222 COVID-19 vaccine.

The chain links TRBV11-3 to TRBJ2-1; 7 bases fit TRBD1. This CDR3 has 16 residues. Germline V gene sequence: CDR1 SGHNT, CDR2 YENEEA. Trimming at V came to 1 base and at J to 0 bases, leaving 3 bases not matched to a gene. CDR3 in DNA: TGTGCCAGCAGCTTAGGTTCAGGGGGCTCCTACAATGAGCAGTTCTTC. This encodes CASSLGSGGSYNEQFF.

This chain links TRBV19 with TRBJ2-1; D possibly corresponds to TRBD1 (6 bases). The V gene lost 3 bases and the J gene lost 0 bases, with 15 bases spanning the gap. The length of the CDR3 is 17 residues. Germline CDR1 reads LNHDA; CDR2 reads SQIVND (reference sequence). In DNA form, the CDR3 reads TGTGCCAGTAGTATGGAGGCAGGGGCAGGCTCCTACAATGAGCAGTTCTTC. Protein product: CASSMEAGAGSYNEQFF.

V gene TRBV12-5 combines with J gene TRBJ1-1, with unresolved D. The germline V gene has CDR1 LGHNT and CDR2 FRNRAP. The CDR3 has 13 amino acids. V lost 1 base and J 4 bases, leaving 7 bases between the germline ends. For the CDR3, the DNA is TGTGCTAGTGGTTTGGACACTGGCACTGAAGCTTTCTTT. It encodes CASGLDTGTEAFF.

CDR3 residues: CASSQAPGGAYNEQFF. In DNA, the CDR3 is TGTGCCAGCAGCCAAGCCCCGGGGGGAGCCTACAATGAGCAGTTCTTC. The chain has TRBV4-2 and TRBJ2-1, with 7 positions matching TRBD2. The J segment lost 2 bases and the V segment lost 1 base, leaving 5 bases of the junction unmatched. From germline, CDR1 is LGHNA and CDR2 YNFKEQ. This CDR3 comprises 16 residues.

This chain uses TRBV18 with TRBJ2-5, with 13 bases aligning to TRBD2. The CDR3 is made up of 17 amino acids. Losses at the gene ends were 4 bases for V and 6 bases for J; bases not matched to a gene: 11. Germline V gives CDR1 KGHSH, CDR2 LQKENI. In DNA, the CDR3 is TGTGCCAGCTCACAACTAGCGGGGGGGCGACACGGGAAGACCCAGTACTTC. As protein: CASSQLAGGRHGKTQYF.

The V and J genes are TRBV2 and TRBJ2-6, with 8 bases identical to TRBD1. The CDR3 has 17 residues. The germline V gene encodes CDR1 SNHLY and CDR2 FYNNEI. The ends lost 6 bases at V and 0 bases at J; junction bases unmatched: 7. CDR3 protein: CASRARTGRSGANVLTF. The CDR3 DNA sequence: TGTGCCAGCAGAGCTCGGACAGGGCGCTCTGGGGCCAACGTCCTGACTTTC.

The chain joins TRBV19 to TRBJ1-5, with D unclear. Germline lookup yields CDR1 LNHDA and CDR2 SQIVND (reference sequence). V shed 1 base and J shed 0 bases, with 7 bases lying between them. The CDR3 covers 15 residues. For the CDR3, the DNA is TGTGCCAGTAGTATAGGCAGGTATAGCAATCAGCCCCAGCATTTT. It is translated as CASSIGRYSNQPQHF.

The chain combines TRBV7-9 with TRBJ1-2; 10 positions agree with TRBD1. Germline values: CDR1 SEHNR, CDR2 FQNEAQ (reference sequence). V was pared by 7 bases and J by 2 bases, with 4 bases of the junction left unmatched. The CDR3 has 14 amino acids. The CDR3 region is CASTPGQGNYGYTF. DNA of the CDR3: TGTGCCAGCACCCCGGGACAGGGGAACTATGGCTACACCTTC.

A single count supports this clone. This chain's CDR3 is CARGWDEKLFF. CDR3 nucleotides: TGTGCCAGAGGGTGGGATGAAAAACTGTTTTTT. The V gene is TRBV19, the J gene TRBJ1-4; no definite D call. This CDR3 contains 11 residues. Trimming took off 9 bases at V and 6 bases at J, with 8 bases between the two ends. Germline assignment: CDR1 LNHDA and CDR2 SQIVND (reference sequence).

The V call is TRBV7-9, the J call TRBJ1-2, with a possible D match to TRBD1 (5 bases). The CDR3 runs 12 residues. Germline V gives CDR1 SEHNR, CDR2 FQNEAQ (reference sequence). V lost 5 bases and J lost 6, with 10 bases in between. The CDR3 DNA is TGTGCCAGCAGCCCGACAGAAAATGGCTACACCTTC. The encoded protein is CASSPTENGYTF.

The chain employs TRBV6-6 and TRBJ1-5; D not resolved. Trimming took 0 bases from V and 11 from J, leaving 8 bases between them. The CDR3 is 12 amino acids. From germline, CDR1 is MNHNY and CDR2 SVGAGI (reference sequence). CDR3 sequence (DNA): TGTGCCAGCAGTTACTCTGGCGGAGCCCAGCATTTT. As protein: CASSYSGGAQHF.

This chain links TRBV6-5 with TRBJ1-2; D is unresolved. The CDR3 runs to 11 residues. CDR1 and CDR2 from the germline V gene are MNHEY and SVGAGI. Trimming left V 7 bases short and J 2 bases short, with 5 bases between. CDR3 region: CASMQNYGYTF. The DNA of the CDR3 is TGTGCCAGCATGCAGAACTATGGCTACACCTTC.

This rearrangement joins TRBV6-6 to TRBJ1-2, with D tentatively TRBD1 (6 bases). The CDR3 is 15 residues long. The germline V and J ends were trimmed by 6 bases and 1 base, with 15 bases remaining between them. Germline values: CDR1 MNHNY, CDR2 SVGAGI (reference sequence). The CDR3 coding sequence is TGTGCCAGCAGCCAAAGGGCAGGGGTTAACTATGGCTACACCTTC. Translation gives CASSQRAGVNYGYTF.

The chain couples TRBV6-2 or TRBV6-3 to TRBJ1-6; the D is unclear. V lost 5 bases and J lost 10, with 15 bases in between. CDR1 is MNHEY and CDR2 is SVGEGT in the germline V gene. The CDR3 runs to 14 residues. CDR3 sequence reads: CASSDLTPRSPLHF. Here the CDR3 DNA reads TGTGCCAGCAGTGACTTGACTCCGAGGTCACCCCTCCACTTT.

This chain joins TRBV2 and TRBJ1-2; 7 nucleotides match TRBD1. The CDR3 has 13 amino acids. Germline V gene data show CDR1 as SNHLY and CDR2 as FYNNEI. The V gene end was trimmed by 6 bases and the J gene end by 7 bases; junction bases not matched to a gene: 8. The CDR3 region has the DNA TGTGCCAGCAGCCGAATGACAGGGTTTGGCTACACCTTC. Translating it yields CASSRMTGFGYTF.

The J gene is TRBJ2-2, the V gene TRBV7-9; 10 bases line up with TRBD1. There are 15 residues in the CDR3. The V segment lost 5 bases and the J segment 5 bases; nucleotides outside the gene matches: 5. Germline V lookup: CDR1 SEHNR, CDR2 FQNEAQ (reference sequence). DNA of the CDR3: TGTGCCAGCAGCAAGGGACAGGGGTTTACCGGGGAGCTGTTTTTT. This codes for CASSKGQGFTGELFF.

The chain joins TRBV11-2 to TRBJ1-2; D possibly corresponds to TRBD1 (6 bases). CDR3 length equals 15 residues. The germline CDR1 and CDR2 sequences are SGHAT and FQNNGV. V lost 3 bases and J 1 base, leaving 12 bases between the germline ends. DNA for the CDR3: TGTGCCAGCAGCTTTTGGCCAGGGGATAACTATGGCTACACCTTC. Its protein is CASSFWPGDNYGYTF.

The gene calls are TRBV11-3 and TRBJ2-2; D is uncertain. With 2 bases removed from V and 5 bases from J, the gap between germline ends came to 6 bases. From germline, CDR1 is SGHNT and CDR2 YENEEA. This CDR3 region has 13 residues. DNA of the CDR3: TGTGCCAGCAGCTTAACCCGGACCGGGGAGCTGTTTTTT. As protein: CASSLTRTGELFF.

This chain joins TRBV12-3 or TRBV12-4 and TRBJ1-1; D uncertain. This CDR3 is built from 11 residues. The V end lost 7 bases, the J end lost 6 bases, and 9 bases lay between the germline ends. CDR3 residues: CASTLGAEAFF. CDR3 coding DNA: TGTGCCAGCACTCTCGGGGCTGAAGCTTTCTTT.

The chain carries TRBV24-1 and TRBJ2-3; 10 nucleotides line up with TRBD1. Germline loops: CDR1 KGHDR, CDR2 SFDVKD. CDR3 length: 13 residues. V shed 10 bases, J shed 5 bases, and the junction held 5 bases outside the gene matches. The CDR3 sequence is CATAGTGEDTQYF. CDR3 bases: TGTGCCACAGCCGGGACAGGGGAAGATACGCAGTATTTT.